The 29 T cell receptor beta chains below were found in one sample sequenced in a study of CD8 T cells in Susac syndrome. RNA totalling roughly 0.45 to 1 ug underwent reverse transcription with random hexamers. MiXCR, applied by TCRdb to the immunoSEQ multiplex PCR reads, yields one record per CDR3 protein. The sample holds 200,000 to 300,000 distinct CDR3 sequences, 93% seen once. The material sequenced was CD4+ T cells from PBMCs. The receptors here all came from a human donor with multiple sclerosis.

The rearrangement uses TRBV18 and TRBJ1-1; unclear D gene. This CDR3 region has 13 residues. The germline V gene has CDR1 KGHSH and CDR2 LQKENI. Trimming took 4 bases from V and 2 from J, leaving 8 bases between them. For the CDR3, the DNA is TGTGCCAGCTCACGACAAGGAAACACTGAAGCTTTCTTT. Translating it yields CASSRQGNTEAFF.

The chain joins TRBV23-1 to TRBJ1-1; TRBD1 is a possible D gene (5 bases). TRBV23-1 is an ORF, with its function uncertain. The CDR3 spans 13 residues. The ends were cut back, 7 bases at V and 3 bases at J, with 12 bases in the middle. CDR3 in DNA: TGCGCCAGCACCCGCGGGGGGTACACTGAAGCTTTCTTT. Translated: CASTRGGYTEAFF.

The CDR3 nucleotides read TGTGCCAGCAGCACCACAGGCGGAACTAATGAAAAACTGTTTTTT. Its protein is CASSTTGGTNEKLFF. The chain combines TRBV2 with TRBJ1-4; weak D call: TRBD1 (5 bases). This CDR3 is 15 amino acids long. The V gene's germline CDR1 is SNHLY and CDR2 FYNNEI. Trimming cost V 6 bases and J 1 base, with 12 bases left between them.

The chain is built from TRBV7-2 and TRBJ2-1; perhaps TRBD1 as D (6 bases). The germline V and J ends were trimmed by 1 base and 12 bases, with 7 bases remaining between them. CDR1 is SGHTA and CDR2 is FQGNSA in the germline V gene. The CDR3 sequence is 11 residues long. The CDR3 is CASSLGRGQFF. CDR3 DNA sequence: TGTGCCAGCAGCTTAGGCAGGGGGCAGTTCTTC.

This chain uses TRBV30 with TRBJ2-3; 9 nucleotides align to TRBD2. After removal of 4 bases from V and 7 bases from J, the junction contained 6 bases not matched to a gene. CDR3 length: 13 amino acids. Per germline, CDR1 GTSNPN and CDR2 SVGIG (reference sequence). This chain's CDR3 is CAWTGLAPYTQYF. DNA for the CDR3: TGTGCCTGGACGGGACTAGCCCCCTATACGCAGTATTTT.

This sequence joins TRBV2 and TRBJ1-6, with 10 bases lining up with TRBD1. The CDR3 has 13 residues. J was trimmed by 9 bases and V by 10 bases; bases with no gene match: 6. Germline values: CDR1 SNHLY, CDR2 FYNNEI. As DNA, the CDR3 is TGTGCCACCACGGACAGGGGGAGTTCACCCCTCCACTTT. As protein: CATTDRGSSPLHF.

The CDR3 region is CASSLDGRSNQPQHF. CDR3 sequence (DNA): TGTGCCAGCAGCTTGGACGGACGTAGCAATCAGCCCCAGCATTTT. This sequence joins TRBV5-4 and TRBJ1-5; D is unclear. V lost 0 bases and J 0 bases, leaving 7 bases between the germline ends. This CDR3 has 15 amino acids. Germline V lookup: CDR1 SGHNT, CDR2 YYREEE (reference sequence). The full variable domain, completed using reference TRBV5-4 and TRBJ1-5, is ETGVTQSPTHLIKTRGQQVTLRCSSQSGHNTVSWYQQALGQGPQFIFQYYREEENGRGNFPPRFSGLQFPNYSSELNVNALELDDSALYLCASSLDGRSNQPQHFGDGTRLSIL.

This chain connects TRBV5-1 to TRBJ1-3; D ambiguous. The CDR3 consists of 14 residues. CDR1 SGHRS and CDR2 YFSETQ come from the germline V gene. V lost 0 bases to trimming and J lost 0 bases, with 4 bases between them. The CDR3 reads CASSLEHSGNTIYF. CDR3 DNA: TGCGCCAGCAGCTTGGAGCACTCTGGAAACACCATATATTTT.

CDR3 residues: CASSPGLAPQYF. CDR3 in DNA: TGTGCCAGCAGTCCGGGACTAGCGCCCCAGTACTTC. This sequence joins TRBV3-1 and TRBJ2-5, with TRBD2 matching over 10 bases. J was trimmed by 9 bases and V by 6 bases; bases with no gene match: 4. The length of the CDR3 is 12 residues. The germline gives CDR1 LGHDT, CDR2 YNNKEL (reference sequence).

CDR3 nucleotide sequence: TGCGCCAGCAGCTTGGATCCGAGAACTAATGAAAAACTGTTTTTT. Its protein product is CASSLDPRTNEKLFF. This rearrangement joins TRBV5-1 to TRBJ1-4; D unclear. Germline V lookup: CDR1 SGHRS, CDR2 YFSETQ. V gave up 0 bases and J gave up 1 base, with 7 bases separating them. The CDR3 totals 15 residues.

V is TRBV30 and J is TRBJ1-1, with D unclear. The CDR3 contains 13 residues. Trimming cost V 2 bases and J 4 bases, with 11 bases left between them. The V gene's germline CDR1 is GTSNPN and CDR2 SVGIG (reference sequence). In nucleotides, the CDR3 is TGTGCCTGGAGTCTAGGAGGGAGCACTGAAGCTTTCTTT. As protein: CAWSLGGSTEAFF.

As to this clonotype: Germline and junction disagree at one end, which may indicate a read error. The chain is built from TRBV5-4 and TRBJ2-3; D is uncertain. CDR3 length equals 13 residues. The germline gives CDR1 SGHNT, CDR2 YYREEE (reference sequence). The chain's CDR3 is CASSLDPSDTQYF. CDR3 DNA sequence: TGTGCCAGCAGTTTGGACCCCAGCGATACGCAGTATTTT.

This chain joins TRBV28 and TRBJ2-6; D gene uncertain. The germline V and J ends were trimmed by 6 bases and 1 base, with 4 bases remaining between them. CDR1 is MDHEN, CDR2 SYDVKM, per germline. This CDR3 is built from 13 residues. In nucleotides, the CDR3 is TGTGCCAGCAGACAGTCTGGGGCCAACGTCCTGACTTTC. This encodes CASRQSGANVLTF. Looking up the rest from reference TRBV28 and TRBJ2-6 gives the full variable domain: DVKVTQSSRYLVKRTGEKVFLECVQDMDHENMFWYRQDPGLGLRLIYFSYDVKMKEKGDIPEGYSVSREKKERFSLILESASTNQTSMYLCASRQSGANVLTFGAGSRLTVL.

The rearrangement uses TRBV2 and TRBJ1-1, with 7 nucleotides matching TRBD1. Germline V gives CDR1 SNHLY, CDR2 FYNNEI. The CDR3 length is 15 residues. V shed 2 bases and J 6 bases; nucleotides not matched to a gene: 9. DNA for the CDR3: TGTGCCAGCAGTGAATCGGGACAGTACGGCCCTGAAGCTTTCTTT. It translates to CASSESGQYGPEAFF.

The chain uses TRBV5-1 and TRBJ2-5; 8 nucleotides line up with TRBD2. CDR1 is SGHRS, CDR2 YFSETQ, per germline. After removal of 4 bases from V and 6 bases from J, the junction contained 5 bases not matched to a gene. The CDR3 loop spans 13 amino acids. CDR3 bases: TGCGCCAGCAGCCCCGGGGGGGTGAAGACCCAGTACTTC. Translated: CASSPGGVKTQYF.

The chain is built from TRBV11-1 and TRBJ2-4, with D possibly matching TRBD1 (6 bases). The germline V gene encodes CDR1 SGHAT and CDR2 FQDESV (reference sequence). Trimming stripped 5 bases from V and 6 bases from J, with 23 bases between. The CDR3 is 17 amino acids. CDR3 residues: CASSRTRWQGTGNIQYF. The CDR3 bases are TGTGCCAGCAGCCGCACCCGTTGGCAGGGGACGGGAAACATTCAGTACTTC.

This chain connects TRBV20-1 to TRBJ1-2; 8 nucleotides agree with TRBD1. This CDR3 spans 13 amino acids. V was pared by 6 bases and J by 4 bases, with 7 bases of the junction left unmatched. Germline V gene sequence: CDR1 DFQATT, CDR2 SNEGSKA (reference sequence). The CDR3 nucleotides are TGCAGTGCGCCGGACAGGGTCGGCTATGGCTACACCTTC. This gives the protein CSAPDRVGYGYTF.

The chain employs TRBV11-2 and TRBJ2-7; D is possibly TRBD1 (5 bases). Per germline, CDR1 SGHAT and CDR2 FQNNGV. Trimming shortened V by 8 bases and J by 4 bases, and 9 bases separated the two germline ends. The CDR3 sequence is 11 residues long. The CDR3 region is CASLKGYEQYV. CDR3 coding DNA: TGTGCCAGCCTCAAGGGGTACGAGCAGTACGTC.

The rearrangement joins TRBV6-4 to TRBJ2-1, with 14 bases lining up with TRBD2. V gave up 4 bases and J gave up 14 bases; unmatched junction bases: 4. The CDR3 spans 13 residues. CDR1 is MRHNA and CDR2 is SNTAGT in the germline V gene. CDR3 nucleotides: TGTGCCAGCAGTGGACTAGCGGGAGGGCAGGAGTTCTTC. Its protein is CASSGLAGGQEFF.

V gene TRBV27 combines with J gene TRBJ2-1, with TRBD2 identical over 11 bases. From germline, CDR1 is MNHEY and CDR2 SMNVEV (reference sequence). The CDR3 is made up of 16 amino acids. The ends lost 2 bases at V and 4 bases at J; junction bases unmatched: 4. CDR3 sequence (DNA): TGTGCCAGCAGTTTACCTCTAGCGGGAGGATACAATGAGCAGTTCTTC. This translates into CASSLPLAGGYNEQFF.

The V call is TRBV14, the J call TRBJ2-1, with 11 bases identical to TRBD2. The CDR3 extends over 19 amino acids. Germline V CDR1 and CDR2: SGHDN, FVKESK. V shed 2 bases and J 5 bases; nucleotides not matched to a gene: 14. The CDR3 nucleotides are TGTGCCAGCAGCCAATTGGGTCGGGCTAGCGGGAGGAGGGACAATGAGCAGTTCTTC. It yields the protein CASSQLGRASGRRDNEQFF.

This clonotype has just a few counts. This chain links TRBV11-2 with TRBJ2-3; the D gene is possibly TRBD1 (6 bases). V was shortened by 7 bases and J by 5 bases, with 16 bases between the two germline ends. The CDR3 contains 14 residues. Germline CDR1 reads SGHAT; CDR2 reads FQNNGV. CDR3 sequence reads: CASTHRTVRDTQYF. CDR3 bases: TGTGCCAGCACCCATAGGACAGTCCGAGATACGCAGTATTTT.

The genes are TRBV2 and TRBJ1-5, with D hard to call. V was trimmed by 6 bases and J by 4 bases, leaving 16 bases between them. CDR1 and CDR2 (germline): SNHLY, FYNNEI. CDR3 length: 15 amino acids. CDR3 in DNA: TGTGCCAGCAGCCTTGGCCTATCCTATAATCAGCCCCAGCATTTT. Protein: CASSLGLSYNQPQHF.

The genes are TRBV2 and TRBJ1-2; D is unresolved. V lost 5 bases and J 2 bases, leaving 12 bases between the germline ends. Per germline, CDR1 SNHLY and CDR2 FYNNEI. The CDR3 totals 14 residues. The CDR3 protein is CASSTRSGNYGYTF. CDR3 in DNA: TGTGCCAGCAGTACCAGATCAGGCAACTATGGCTACACCTTC. Filled out from reference TRBV2 and TRBJ1-2, the complete variable domain reads EPEVTQTPSHQVTQMGQEVILRCVPISNHLYFYWYRQILGQKVEFLVSFYNNEISEKSEIFDDQFSVERPDGSNFTLKIRSTKLEDSAMYFCASSTRSGNYGYTFGSGTRLTVV.

This chain links TRBV19 with TRBJ1-5; 9 bases are a match to TRBD1. The V segment lost 6 bases and the J segment 0 bases; nucleotides outside the gene matches: 9. Germline V CDR1 and CDR2: LNHDA, SQIVND (reference sequence). There are 17 residues in the CDR3. The CDR3 protein is CASSNQGTGRSNQPQHF. In DNA, the CDR3 is TGTGCCAGTAGCAACCAGGGGACAGGGCGTAGCAATCAGCCCCAGCATTTT.

The rearrangement links TRBV20-1 to TRBJ1-1, with no clear D. The ends were cut back, 6 bases at V and 1 base at J, with 9 bases in the middle. This CDR3 region has 12 residues. Germline CDR1 DFQATT, CDR2 SNEGSKA (reference sequence). The CDR3 loop is CSAGPSNTEAFF. The CDR3 DNA sequence: TGCAGTGCCGGACCGTCGAACACTGAAGCTTTCTTT.

The V gene is TRBV19, the J gene TRBJ2-5, with D maybe TRBD2 (5 bases). Germline CDR1 and CDR2: LNHDA and SQIVND (reference sequence). The length of the CDR3 is 13 residues. The V and J ends lost 4 bases and 5 bases respectively, with 11 bases between them. This chain's CDR3 is CASSTGGRETQYF. The CDR3 DNA follows: TGTGCCAGTAGTACTGGAGGAAGGGAGACCCAGTACTTC.

This chain uses TRBV3-1 with TRBJ1-1; 8 bases align to TRBD1. The CDR3 covers 17 residues. Germline V gives CDR1 LGHDT, CDR2 YNNKEL (reference sequence). The junction had 7 bases not matched to a gene; V was cut back by 1 base and J by 0 bases. DNA of the CDR3: TGTGCCAGCAGCCAAGGGGGGGACAGGCCCATGAACACTGAAGCTTTCTTT. It is translated as CASSQGGDRPMNTEAFF.

This chain uses TRBV6-5 with TRBJ1-6; 8 bases match TRBD1. The junction had 6 bases not matched to a gene; V was cut back by 5 bases and J by 6 bases. CDR3 size: 15 residues. Germline CDR1 is MNHEY and CDR2 is SVGAGI. The CDR3 region is CASSTYRGFNSPLHF. In DNA, the CDR3 is TGTGCCAGCAGTACATACAGGGGGTTTAATTCACCCCTCCACTTT.